This record concerns one TCR beta chain sequence. The target antigen is unknown. The PCR was carried out with 60 Vbeta primers and 13 Jbeta primers. The method was immunoSEQ multiplex PCR; TCRdb's version includes in-frame clones alone and lacks a portion of them. The sample includes over 100,000 clones, approximately 74% seen only once; the top ten take approximately 7.2%. The J segment lost 4 bases and the V segment lost 4 bases, leaving 6 bases of the junction unmatched. From germline, CDR1 is SGHVS and CDR2 FNYEAQ. The CDR3 length is 16 residues. This sample is drawn from a study of cytomegalovirus exposure and HLA in healthy donors. General observations from the study: TCR beta V- and J-gene trimming was later associated with a missense DCLRE1C variant. Presence/absence analyses rested on an assumption that sequencing depth was roughly uniform across donors. Fewer N-insertions (relative to the approximately 700-donor mean) were reportedly seen in an Asian-associated ancestry cluster in a later analysis. The study dropped some indistinguishable V segments, TRBV6-2 and TRBV6-3 among them.

Sequenced input: PBMCs. This chain connects TRBV7-6 to TRBJ2-2, with 10 bases matching TRBD2. This clonotype was obtained from a male donor in good health and CMV-seronegative. The CDR3 here is CASSSSGRAVTGELFF. The CDR3, as DNA: TGTGCCAGCAGCTCCAGCGGGAGGGCAGTCACCGGGGAGCTGTTTTTT.